These T cell receptor beta chains were read from a single sample in a study of blood T cell repertoires in COVID-19. The data were produced by immunoSEQ multiplex PCR, yet TCRdb's version contains in-frame clones alone and is incomplete. The table includes under 250,000 clones, roughly 87% detected once. Sample: peripheral blood. These receptors were obtained from a man younger than 35 with active or convalescent COVID-19. Each CDR3 is given without its conserved first and last residue.

J: TRBJ1-1; V: TRBV27; CDR3: ASSPLGQVNTEAF
J: TRBJ2-6; V: TRBV5-4; CDR3: ASSSGTSGRATGANVLT
J: TRBJ1-6; V: TRBV19; CDR3: ASSFGQGPRFDSPLH
J: TRBJ1-2; V: TRBV29-1; CDR3: SVSTPTEELYGYT
J: TRBJ2-7; V: TRBV18; CDR3: ASSQKQGFYEQY
J: TRBJ1-2; V: TRBV7-8; CDR3: ASSPTQGYGYT
J: TRBJ1-1; V: TRBV4-3; CDR3: ASSQTENTEAF
J: TRBJ1-2; V: TRBV29-1; CDR3: SVKRGQATSGYT
J: TRBJ1-5; V: TRBV19; CDR3: ASSSFDGVFNQPQH
J: TRBJ2-7; V: TRBV25-1; CDR3: ASIGQVGEQY
J: TRBJ2-1; V: TRBV7-3; CDR3: ASSPSGGGDEQF
J: TRBJ1-1; V: TRBV7-2; CDR3: ASSIRTGGGEAF
J: TRBJ2-3; V: TRBV7-2; CDR3: ASSSNRAGTQY
J: TRBJ1-2; V: TRBV30; CDR3: AWRGPQGMVNYGYT
J: TRBJ1-1; V: TRBV18; CDR3: ASSPKSGVEAF
J: TRBJ1-2; V: TRBV19; CDR3: ASKEIRGHQGGYT
J: TRBJ1-1; V: TRBV24-1; CDR3: ATVSQGNTEAF
J: TRBJ1-5; V: TRBV7-2; CDR3: ASSPRAGSNQPQH
J: TRBJ2-4; V: TRBV24-1; CDR3: ATSDSRDGGDIQY
J: TRBJ1-2; V: TRBV4-2; CDR3: ASSQDPRAGYHYGYT
J: TRBJ1-1; V: TRBV7-2; CDR3: ASSFLPAYAEAF